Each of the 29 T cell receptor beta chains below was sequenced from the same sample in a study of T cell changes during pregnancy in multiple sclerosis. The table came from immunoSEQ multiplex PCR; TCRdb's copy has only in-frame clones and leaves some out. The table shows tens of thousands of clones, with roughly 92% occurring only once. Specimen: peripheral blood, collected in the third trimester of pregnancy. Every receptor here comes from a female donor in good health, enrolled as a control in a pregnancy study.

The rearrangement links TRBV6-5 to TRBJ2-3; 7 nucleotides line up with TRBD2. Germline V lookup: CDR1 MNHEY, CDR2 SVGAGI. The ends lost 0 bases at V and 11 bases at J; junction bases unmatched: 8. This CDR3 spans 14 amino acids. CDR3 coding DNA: TGTGCCAGCAGTTACTCAGTGGAGCGGGAAAAGCAGTATTTT. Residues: CASSYSVEREKQYF.

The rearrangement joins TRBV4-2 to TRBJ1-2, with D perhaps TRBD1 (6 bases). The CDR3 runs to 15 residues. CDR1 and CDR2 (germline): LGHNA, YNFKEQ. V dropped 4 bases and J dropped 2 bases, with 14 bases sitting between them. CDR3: CASSPGGGANYGYTF. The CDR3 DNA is TGTGCCAGCAGCCCCGGCGGGGGCGCAAACTATGGCTACACCTTC.

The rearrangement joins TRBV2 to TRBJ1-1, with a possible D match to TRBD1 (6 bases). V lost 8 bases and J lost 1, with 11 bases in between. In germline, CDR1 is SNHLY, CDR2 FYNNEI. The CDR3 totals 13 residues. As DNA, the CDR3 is TGTGCCAGCGGTCGACAGGAGAACACTGAAGCTTTCTTT. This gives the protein CASGRQENTEAFF.

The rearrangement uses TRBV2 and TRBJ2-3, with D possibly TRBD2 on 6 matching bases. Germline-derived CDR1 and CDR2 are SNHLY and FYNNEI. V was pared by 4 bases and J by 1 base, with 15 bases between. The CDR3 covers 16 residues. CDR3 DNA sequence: TGTGCCAGCAGTGCGGTTGCGGGACCTGGCACAGATACGCAGTATTTT. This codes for CASSAVAGPGTDTQYF. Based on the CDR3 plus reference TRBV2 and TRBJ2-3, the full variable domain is EPEVTQTPSHQVTQMGQEVILRCVPISNHLYFYWYRQILGQKVEFLVSFYNNEISEKSEIFDDQFSVERPDGSNFTLKIRSTKLEDSAMYFCASSAVAGPGTDTQYFGPGTRLTVL.

The CDR3 DNA sequence: TGTGCCACCTCGACAGGGGGCCCAGATACGCAGTATTTT. Protein: CATSTGGPDTQYF. The chain joins TRBV19 to TRBJ2-3, with TRBD1 identical over 10 bases. The CDR3 runs to 13 residues. Germline CDR1 reads LNHDA; CDR2 reads SQIVND (reference sequence). The ends lost 10 bases at V and 4 bases at J; junction bases unmatched: 5.

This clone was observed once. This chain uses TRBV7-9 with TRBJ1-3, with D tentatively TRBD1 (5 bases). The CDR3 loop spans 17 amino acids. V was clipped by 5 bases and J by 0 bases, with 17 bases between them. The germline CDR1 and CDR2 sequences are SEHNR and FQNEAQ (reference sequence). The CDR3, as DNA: TGTGCCAGCAGCCCGCGACTCGGGGGATCCTCTGGAAACACCATATATTTT. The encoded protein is CASSPRLGGSSGNTIYF. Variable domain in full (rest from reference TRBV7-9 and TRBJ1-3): DTGVSQNPRHKITKRGQNVTFRCDPISEHNRLYWYRQTLGQGPEFLTYFQNEAQLEKSRLLSDRFSAERPKGSFSTLEIQRTEQGDSAMYLCASSPRLGGSSGNTIYFGEGSWLTVV.

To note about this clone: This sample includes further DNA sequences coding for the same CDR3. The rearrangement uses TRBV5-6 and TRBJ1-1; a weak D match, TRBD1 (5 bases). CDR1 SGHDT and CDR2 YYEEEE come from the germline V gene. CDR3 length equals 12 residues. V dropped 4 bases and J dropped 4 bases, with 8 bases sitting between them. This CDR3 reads CASSLRGTEAFF. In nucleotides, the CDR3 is TGTGCCAGCAGCCTAAGGGGCACTGAAGCTTTCTTT.

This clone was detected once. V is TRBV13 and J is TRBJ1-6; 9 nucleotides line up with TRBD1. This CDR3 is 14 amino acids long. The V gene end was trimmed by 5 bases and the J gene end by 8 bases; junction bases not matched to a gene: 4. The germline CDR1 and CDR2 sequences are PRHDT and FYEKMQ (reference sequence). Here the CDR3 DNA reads TGTGCCAGCAGCCCTTGGACAGGGGATTCACCCCTCCACTTT. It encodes CASSPWTGDSPLHF.

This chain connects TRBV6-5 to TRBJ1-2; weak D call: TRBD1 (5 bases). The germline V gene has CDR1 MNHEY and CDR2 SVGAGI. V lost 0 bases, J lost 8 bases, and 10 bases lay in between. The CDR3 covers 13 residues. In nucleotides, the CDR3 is TGTGCCAGCAGTTACTCGAATCAGGGCGGCTACACCTTC. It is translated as CASSYSNQGGYTF.

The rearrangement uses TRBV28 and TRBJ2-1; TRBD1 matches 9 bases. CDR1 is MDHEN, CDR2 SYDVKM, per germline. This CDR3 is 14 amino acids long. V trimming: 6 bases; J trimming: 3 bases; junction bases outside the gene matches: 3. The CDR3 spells CASRSGQGYNEQFF. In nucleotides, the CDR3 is TGTGCCAGCAGATCGGGACAGGGCTACAATGAGCAGTTCTTC.

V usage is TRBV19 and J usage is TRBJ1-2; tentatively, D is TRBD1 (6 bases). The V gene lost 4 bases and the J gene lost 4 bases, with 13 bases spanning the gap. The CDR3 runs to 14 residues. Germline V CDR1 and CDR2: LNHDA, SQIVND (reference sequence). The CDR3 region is CASSSRTAIYGYTF. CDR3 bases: TGTGCCAGTAGTAGTAGGACAGCCATCTATGGCTACACCTTC.

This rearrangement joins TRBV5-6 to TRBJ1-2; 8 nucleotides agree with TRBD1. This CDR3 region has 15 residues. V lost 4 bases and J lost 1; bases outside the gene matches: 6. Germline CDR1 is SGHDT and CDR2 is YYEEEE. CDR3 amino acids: CASSPGQEINYGYTF. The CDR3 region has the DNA TGTGCCAGCAGCCCGGGACAGGAAATTAACTATGGCTACACCTTC.

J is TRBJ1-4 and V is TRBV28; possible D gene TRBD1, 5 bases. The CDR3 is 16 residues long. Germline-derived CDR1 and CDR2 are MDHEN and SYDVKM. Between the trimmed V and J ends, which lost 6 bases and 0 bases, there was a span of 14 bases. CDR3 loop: CASSTPGGATNEKLFF. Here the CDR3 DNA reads TGTGCCAGCAGCACCCCGGGGGGGGCAACTAATGAAAAACTGTTTTTT.

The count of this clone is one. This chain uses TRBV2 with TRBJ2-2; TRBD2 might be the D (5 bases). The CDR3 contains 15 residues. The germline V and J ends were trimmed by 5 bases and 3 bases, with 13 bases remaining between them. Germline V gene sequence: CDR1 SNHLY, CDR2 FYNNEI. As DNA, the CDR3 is TGTGCCAGCAGTTCCGGAGGCTTCGACACCGGGGAGCTGTTTTTT. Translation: CASSSGGFDTGELFF. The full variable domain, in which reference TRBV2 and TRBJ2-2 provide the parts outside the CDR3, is EPEVTQTPSHQVTQMGQEVILRCVPISNHLYFYWYRQILGQKVEFLVSFYNNEISEKSEIFDDQFSVERPDGSNFTLKIRSTKLEDSAMYFCASSSGGFDTGELFFGEGSRLTVL.

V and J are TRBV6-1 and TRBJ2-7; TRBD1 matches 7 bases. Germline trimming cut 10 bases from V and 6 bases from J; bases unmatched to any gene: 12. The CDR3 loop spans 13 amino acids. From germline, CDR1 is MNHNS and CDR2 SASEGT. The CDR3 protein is CATRDSPPFEQYF. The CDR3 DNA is TGTGCCACAAGGGACAGCCCCCCTTTCGAGCAGTACTTC.

Here the CDR3 DNA reads TGCGCCAGCAGCAGACAACAGGGAGAGACCCAGTACTTC. Translating it yields CASSRQQGETQYF. V gene TRBV4-1 combines with J gene TRBJ2-5; tentative D call: TRBD1 (6 bases). Trimming removed 5 bases from V and 4 bases from J, with 11 bases in between. Germline V lookup: CDR1 MGHRA, CDR2 YSYEKL. This CDR3 is built from 13 residues.

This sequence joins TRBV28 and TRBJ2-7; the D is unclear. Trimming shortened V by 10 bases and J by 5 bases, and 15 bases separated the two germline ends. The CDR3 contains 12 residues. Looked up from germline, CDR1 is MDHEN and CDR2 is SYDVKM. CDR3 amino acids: CATTTPEDEQYF. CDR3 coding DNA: TGTGCCACCACCACTCCCGAGGACGAGCAGTACTTC.

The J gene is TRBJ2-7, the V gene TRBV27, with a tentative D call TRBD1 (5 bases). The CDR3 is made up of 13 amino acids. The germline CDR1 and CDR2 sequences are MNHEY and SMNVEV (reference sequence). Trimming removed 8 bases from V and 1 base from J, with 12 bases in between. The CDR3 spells CASGSTESYEQYF. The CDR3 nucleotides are TGTGCCAGCGGGTCGACAGAGTCCTACGAGCAGTACTTC.

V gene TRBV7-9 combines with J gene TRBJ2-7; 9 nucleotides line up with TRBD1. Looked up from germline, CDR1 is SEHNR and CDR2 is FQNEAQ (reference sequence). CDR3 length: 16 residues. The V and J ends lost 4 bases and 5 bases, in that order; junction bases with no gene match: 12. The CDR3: CASSSGTGTGIHEQYF. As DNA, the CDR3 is TGTGCCAGCAGCTCAGGAACCGGGACAGGGATCCACGAGCAGTACTTC.

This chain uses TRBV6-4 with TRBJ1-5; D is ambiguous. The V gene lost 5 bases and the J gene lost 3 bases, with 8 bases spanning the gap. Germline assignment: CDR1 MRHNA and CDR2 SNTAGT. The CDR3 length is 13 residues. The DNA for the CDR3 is TGTGCCAGCAGTCAAGAGTCCAATCAGCCCCAGCATTTT. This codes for CASSQESNQPQHF.

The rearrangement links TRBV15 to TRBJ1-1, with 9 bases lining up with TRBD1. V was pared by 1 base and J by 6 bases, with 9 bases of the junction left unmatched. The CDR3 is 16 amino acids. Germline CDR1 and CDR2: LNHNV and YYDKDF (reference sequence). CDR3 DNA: TGTGCCACCAGCAGAGGTGGGACAGGGATTTCGGCTGAAGCTTTCTTT. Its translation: CATSRGGTGISAEAFF.

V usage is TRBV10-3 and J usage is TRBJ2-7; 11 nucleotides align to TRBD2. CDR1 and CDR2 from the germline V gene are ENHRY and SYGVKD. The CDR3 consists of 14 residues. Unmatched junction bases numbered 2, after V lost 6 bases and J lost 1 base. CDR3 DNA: TGTGCCATCAGCAGGACTAGCGGGTCCTACGAGCAGTACTTC. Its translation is CAISRTSGSYEQYF.

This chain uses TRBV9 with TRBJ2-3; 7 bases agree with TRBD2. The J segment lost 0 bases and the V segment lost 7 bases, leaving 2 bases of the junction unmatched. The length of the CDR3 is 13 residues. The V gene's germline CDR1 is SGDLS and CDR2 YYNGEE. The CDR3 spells CASAGVSTDTQYF. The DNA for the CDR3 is TGTGCCAGCGCGGGGGTTAGCACAGATACGCAGTATTTT.

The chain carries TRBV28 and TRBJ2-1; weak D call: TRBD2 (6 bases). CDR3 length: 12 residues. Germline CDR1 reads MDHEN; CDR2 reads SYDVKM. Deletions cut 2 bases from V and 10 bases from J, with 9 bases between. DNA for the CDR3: TGTGCCAGCAGTTTAGGGCTAGCGGAGCAGTTCTTC. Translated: CASSLGLAEQFF.

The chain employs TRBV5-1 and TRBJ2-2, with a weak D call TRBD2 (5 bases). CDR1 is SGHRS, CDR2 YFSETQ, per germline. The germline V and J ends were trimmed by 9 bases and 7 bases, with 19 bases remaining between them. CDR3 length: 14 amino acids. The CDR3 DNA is TGCGCCAACGCCTCATCGGGGTGTGTCGGGGAGCTGTTTTTT. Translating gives CANASSGCVGELFF. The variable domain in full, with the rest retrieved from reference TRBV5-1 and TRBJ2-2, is KAGVTQTPRYLIKTRGQQVTLSCSPISGHRSVSWYQQTPGQGLQFLFEYFSETQRNKGNFPGRFSGRQFSNSRSEMNVSTLELGDSALYLCANASSGCVGELFFGEGSRLTVL.

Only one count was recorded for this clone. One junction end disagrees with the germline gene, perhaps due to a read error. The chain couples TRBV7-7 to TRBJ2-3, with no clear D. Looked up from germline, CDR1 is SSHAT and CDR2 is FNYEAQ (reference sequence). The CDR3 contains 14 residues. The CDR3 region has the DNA TGTGCTAGCAGCTTAGATACTCACGGAGATACGCAGTATTTT. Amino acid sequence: CASSLDTHGDTQYF.

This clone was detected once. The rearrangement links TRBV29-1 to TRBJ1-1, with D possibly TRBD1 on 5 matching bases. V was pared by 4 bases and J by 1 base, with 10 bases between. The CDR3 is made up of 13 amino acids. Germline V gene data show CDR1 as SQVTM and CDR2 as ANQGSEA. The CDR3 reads CSVVKGQNTEAFF. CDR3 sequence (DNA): TGCAGCGTTGTGAAAGGACAGAACACTGAAGCTTTCTTT. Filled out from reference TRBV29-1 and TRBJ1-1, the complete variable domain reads SAVISQKPSRDICQRGTSLTIQCQVDSQVTMMFWYRQQPGQSLTLIATANQGSEATYESGFVIDKFPISRPNLTFSTLTVSNMSPEDSSIYLCSVVKGQNTEAFFGQGTRLTVV.

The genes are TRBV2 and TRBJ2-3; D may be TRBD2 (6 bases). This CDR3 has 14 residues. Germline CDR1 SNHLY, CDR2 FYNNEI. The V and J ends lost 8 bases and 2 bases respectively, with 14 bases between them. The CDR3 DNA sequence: TGTGCCAGCGGACGGACTAACCCCACAGATACGCAGTATTTT. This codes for CASGRTNPTDTQYF.

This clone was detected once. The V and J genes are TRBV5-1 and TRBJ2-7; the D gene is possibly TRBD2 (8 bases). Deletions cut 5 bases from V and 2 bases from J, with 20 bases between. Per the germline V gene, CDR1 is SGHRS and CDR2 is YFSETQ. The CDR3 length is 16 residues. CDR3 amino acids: CASRSGGLAGPYEQYF. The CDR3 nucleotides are TGCGCCAGCAGATCAGGGGGGCTAGCGGGTCCCTACGAGCAGTACTTC.